The 22 T cell receptor beta chains presented below share a single source sample, sequenced in a study of blood T cell repertoires in COVID-19. Using immunoSEQ multiplex PCR, the repertoire was profiled, and TCRdb retains in-frame clones only, with some absent. Of tens of thousands of clones in the sample, approximately 89% are singletons; the top ten hold about 15%. The sequenced material came from peripheral blood. All receptors come from a human donor in a cohort sampled during active COVID-19.

V gene TRBV6-2 or TRBV6-3 combines with J gene TRBJ1-2; 7 positions agree with TRBD1. The germline V gene encodes CDR1 MNHEY and CDR2 SVGEGT. V shed 5 bases, J shed 7 bases, and the junction held 10 bases outside the gene matches. The CDR3 has 14 residues. The CDR3 here is CASSPTGSRSGYTF. CDR3 DNA: TGTGCCAGCAGTCCGACAGGGAGTAGAAGTGGCTACACCTTC.

The rearrangement uses TRBV23-1 and TRBJ1-4, with 9 bases identical to TRBD1. TRBV23-1 is an open reading frame, and its role is uncertain. V lost 4 bases to trimming and J lost 4 bases; unmatched junction nucleotides: 7. CDR3 size: 16 residues. CDR3 amino acids: CASSPYRGQGNEKLFF. As DNA, the CDR3 is TGCGCCAGCAGTCCGTACAGGGGGCAGGGTAATGAAAAACTGTTTTTT.

This rearrangement joins TRBV30 to TRBJ2-5; 8 bases map to TRBD2. Trimming at V came to 3 bases and at J to 3 bases, leaving 6 bases not matched to a gene. CDR3 length equals 14 residues. The germline V gene has CDR1 GTSNPN and CDR2 SVGIG (reference sequence). CDR3 coding DNA: TGTGCCTGGAGGAGAGCGGGGGCGGAAGAGACCCAGTACTTC. It encodes CAWRRAGAEETQYF.

V usage is TRBV28 and J usage is TRBJ2-1, with D possibly TRBD2 on 7 matching bases. V was trimmed by 6 bases and J by 8 bases, leaving 17 bases between them. There are 14 residues in the CDR3. Germline values: CDR1 MDHEN, CDR2 SYDVKM. The CDR3 here is CASSRGGALHEQFF. CDR3 in DNA: TGTGCCAGCAGCCGTGGGGGGGCCCTACATGAGCAGTTCTTC.

The J gene is TRBJ1-5, the V gene TRBV2; 11 bases are a match to TRBD1. CDR1 is SNHLY, CDR2 FYNNEI, per germline. The CDR3 covers 15 residues. The J segment lost 6 bases and the V segment lost 5 bases, leaving 6 bases of the junction unmatched. The CDR3 DNA reads as TGTGCCAGCAGTCCAAGGACAGGGGGCAGTCAGCCCCAGCATTTT. Encoded protein: CASSPRTGGSQPQHF.

The rearrangement joins TRBV7-2 to TRBJ1-2; 9 positions match TRBD1. Looked up from germline, CDR1 is SGHTA and CDR2 is FQGNSA. After removal of 0 bases from V and 2 bases from J, the junction contained 4 bases not matched to a gene. This CDR3 contains 16 residues. This CDR3 reads CASSLATGTGNYGYTF. CDR3 in DNA: TGTGCCAGCAGCTTAGCCACCGGGACAGGGAACTATGGCTACACCTTC.

The chain is built from TRBV6-6 and TRBJ1-5, with a tentative D call TRBD1 (6 bases). Germline assignment: CDR1 MNHNY and CDR2 SVGAGI (reference sequence). The V end lost 7 bases, the J end lost 0 bases, and 13 bases lay between the germline ends. This CDR3 has 15 amino acids. CDR3: CASIPGQTSNQPQHF. DNA for the CDR3: TGTGCCAGCATTCCGGGACAAACTAGCAATCAGCCCCAGCATTTT.

V is TRBV30 and J is TRBJ2-7, with 8 bases aligning to TRBD1. This CDR3 contains 13 residues. Germline V gives CDR1 GTSNPN, CDR2 SVGIG (reference sequence). V gave up 2 bases and J gave up 3 bases; unmatched junction bases: 3. CDR3 protein: CAWSNRGYYEQYF. The CDR3 DNA sequence: TGTGCCTGGAGTAACAGGGGGTACTACGAGCAGTACTTC.

This clone was picked up one time. V is TRBV3-1 (or the pseudogene TRBV3-2) and J is TRBJ2-4; unclear D gene. The CDR3 runs to 18 residues. CDR1 is LGHDT, CDR2 YNNKEL, per germline (reference sequence). The V end was cut by 2 bases, the J end by 0 bases, with 17 bases between. CDR3 sequence reads: CASSQNWRPKEAKNIQYF. DNA for the CDR3: TGTGCCAGCAGCCAAAACTGGAGACCTAAGGAAGCCAAAAACATTCAGTACTTC.

The J gene is TRBJ2-1, the V gene TRBV5-6, with unresolved D. The germline V gene encodes CDR1 SGHDT and CDR2 YYEEEE. The CDR3 is 13 amino acids. V was pared by 5 bases and J by 6 bases, with 12 bases between. As DNA, the CDR3 is TGTGCCAGCAGTTGGTCGTCGGGCAATGAGCAGTTCTTC. Amino acid sequence: CASSWSSGNEQFF.

This clone showed up just once. This rearrangement joins TRBV5-1 to TRBJ2-7; 10 bases are shared with TRBD1. J was trimmed by 4 bases and V by 3 bases; bases with no gene match: 4. Looked up from germline, CDR1 is SGHRS and CDR2 is YFSETQ. This CDR3 is 14 amino acids long. DNA of the CDR3: TGCGCCAGCAGCTCCGGGACAGGGGAGTACGAGCAGTACTTC. Protein: CASSSGTGEYEQYF.

The J gene is TRBJ1-5, the V gene TRBV11-2; a weak D match, TRBD1 (6 bases). Germline CDR1 is SGHAT and CDR2 is FQNNGV. The ends were cut back, 5 bases at V and 3 bases at J, with 20 bases in the middle. The CDR3 is made up of 17 amino acids. This chain's CDR3 is CASSTNGLTGTNQPQHF. CDR3 sequence (DNA): TGTGCCAGCAGCACCAACGGACTTACAGGGACCAATCAGCCCCAGCATTTT. The whole variable domain, filled in from reference TRBV11-2 and TRBJ1-5, reads EAGVAQSPRYKIIEKRQSVAFWCNPISGHATLYWYQQILGQGPKLLIQFQNNGVVDDSQLPKDRFSAERLKGVDSTLKIQPAKLEDSAVYLCASSTNGLTGTNQPQHFGDGTRLSIL.

The genes are TRBV6-5 and TRBJ2-6; D call uncertain. Per germline, CDR1 MNHEY and CDR2 SVGAGI. The V end was cut by 6 bases, the J end by 2 bases, with 11 bases between. CDR3 length: 15 residues. The CDR3 sequence is CASSPRVAGANVLTF. DNA of the CDR3: TGTGCCAGCAGCCCCCGGGTGGCTGGGGCCAACGTCCTGACTTTC.

This chain joins TRBV12-3 or TRBV12-4 and TRBJ1-2; 9 nucleotides align to TRBD1. V lost 6 bases and J lost 8; bases outside the gene matches: 7. This CDR3 has 13 amino acids. CDR3 DNA sequence: TGTGCCAGCAGCTCGGGACAGGGCGGCGGCTACACCTTC. As protein: CASSSGQGGGYTF.

The chain links TRBV19 to TRBJ1-5; 9 bases are a match to TRBD1. CDR1 LNHDA and CDR2 SQIVND come from the germline V gene (reference sequence). V was clipped by 7 bases and J by 0 bases; unmatched bases: 7. There are 16 residues in the CDR3. The CDR3: CASKSGTGYSNQPQHF. The CDR3 DNA follows: TGTGCCAGTAAGAGCGGGACAGGGTATAGCAATCAGCCCCAGCATTTT.

J is TRBJ1-1 and V is TRBV29-1; a possible D gene is TRBD1 (6 bases). The CDR3 runs to 11 residues. Looked up from germline, CDR1 is SQVTM and CDR2 is ANQGSEA. The V end was cut by 7 bases, the J end by 5 bases, with 11 bases between. Written as DNA, the CDR3 is TGCAGCGGTAAACAGGGAACTGAAGCTTTCTTT. Translating gives CSGKQGTEAFF. Combining the CDR3 with reference TRBV29-1 and TRBJ1-1 gives the whole variable domain SAVISQKPSRDICQRGTSLTIQCQVDSQVTMMFWYRQQPGQSLTLIATANQGSEATYESGFVIDKFPISRPNLTFSTLTVSNMSPEDSSIYLCSGKQGTEAFFGQGTRLTVV.

The chain uses TRBV12-3 or TRBV12-4 and TRBJ2-7, with D uncertain. V lost 5 bases and J 4 bases, leaving 12 bases between the germline ends. This CDR3 is 13 amino acids long. CDR3 DNA: TGTGCCAGCAGTCAAGACGTCAGGTACGAGCAGTACTTC. Its translation: CASSQDVRYEQYF.

The chain combines TRBV7-2 with TRBJ1-2, with D perhaps matching TRBD1 (5 bases). Germline V gene lookup returns CDR1 SGHTA and CDR2 FQGNSA. Trimming pared 5 bases from V and 1 base from J, leaving 26 bases between. The length of the CDR3 is 19 residues. This CDR3 reads CASSTRRLRAAPDNYGYTF. As DNA, the CDR3 is TGTGCCAGCAGCACACGACGCCTCAGGGCCGCCCCGGATAACTATGGCTACACCTTC. Supplemented by reference TRBV7-2 and TRBJ1-2, the full variable domain reads GAGVSQSPSNKVTEKGKDVELRCDPISGHTALYWYRQSLGQGLEFLIYFQGNSAPDKSGLPSDRFSAERTGGSVSTLTIQRTQQEDSAVYLCASSTRRLRAAPDNYGYTFGSGTRLTVV.

This sequence joins TRBV30 and TRBJ1-1; weak D call: TRBD1 (5 bases). Per germline, CDR1 GTSNPN and CDR2 SVGIG (reference sequence). This CDR3 has 13 amino acids. The V end was cut by 4 bases, the J end by 1 base, with 10 bases between. The CDR3 DNA sequence: TGTGCCTGGAATATTCAGGGGAACACTGAAGCTTTCTTT. The encoded protein is CAWNIQGNTEAFF.

A remark on this clone: At one of its ends the junction is not consistent with the germline gene, which may arise from a read error. V and J are TRBV3-1 (or the pseudogene TRBV3-2) and TRBJ1-2; D may be TRBD1 (6 bases). The CDR3 loop spans 13 amino acids. Germline values: CDR1 LGHDT, CDR2 YNNKEL (reference sequence). CDR3 coding DNA: TGTGCCAGCAGCCAAGTTGGGGACAACGGCGTTGACTTC. It specifies CASSQVGDNGVDF.

V and J are TRBV10-1 and TRBJ1-1, with D perhaps matching TRBD1 (6 bases). This CDR3 comprises 14 residues. Germline V gives CDR1 WNHNN, CDR2 SYGVQD (reference sequence). The ends were cut back, 4 bases at V and 4 bases at J, with 13 bases in the middle. DNA of the CDR3: TGCGCCAGCAGTGTAAACAGGGTGGGCACTGAAGCTTTCTTT. Residues: CASSVNRVGTEAFF.

The CDR3 sequence: CASSVTTGFYEQYF. For the CDR3, the DNA is TGTGCCAGCAGCGTAACGACAGGATTCTACGAGCAGTACTTC. The chain employs TRBV11-2 and TRBJ2-7, with a weak D call TRBD1 (6 bases). Trimming stripped 5 bases from V and 3 bases from J, with 14 bases between. Germline V gene lookup returns CDR1 SGHAT and CDR2 FQNNGV. The CDR3 loop spans 14 amino acids.